What follows are 31 T cell receptor beta chains derived from one specimen sequenced in a study of cytomegalovirus exposure and HLA in healthy donors. Both 60 Vbeta primers and 13 Jbeta primers went into the PCR. The protocol was immunoSEQ multiplex PCR, while the TCRdb copy is restricted to in-frame clones and leaves out a portion. This sample carries about 88,000 clones, roughly 63% of them seen once, and the ten largest clones take about 2.9%. The specimen was PBMCs. These receptor sequences come from a man in his fifties in good health and CMV-seronegative.

V usage is TRBV11-2 and J usage is TRBJ1-2; D is ambiguous. Between the trimmed V and J ends, which lost 3 bases and 5 bases, there was a span of 16 bases. The CDR3 length is 15 residues. The germline V gene has CDR1 SGHAT and CDR2 FQNNGV. CDR3 sequence (DNA): TGTGCCAGCAGCTTGACGCCGGGTGCCTCTTATGGCTACACCTTC. This sequence encodes CASSLTPGASYGYTF.

CDR3: CASSRGLGTQYF. CDR3 nucleotide sequence: TGTGCCAGCAGCCGCGGTCTGGGGACCCAGTACTTC. The chain recombines TRBV5-6 with TRBJ2-5; D gene ambiguous. There are 12 residues in the CDR3. Germline lookup yields CDR1 SGHDT and CDR2 YYEEEE. V dropped 4 bases and J dropped 7 bases, with 11 bases sitting between them.

The DNA of the CDR3 is TGTGCCAGCAGCTTAGACAGGGGAGACACAGATACGCAGTATTTT. It translates to CASSLDRGDTDTQYF. The chain carries TRBV7-8 and TRBJ2-3, with 7 bases aligning to TRBD1. The J segment lost 2 bases and the V segment lost 1 base, leaving 3 bases of the junction unmatched. Germline V CDR1 and CDR2: SGHVS, FQNEAQ. The CDR3 contains 15 residues.

This clone was recorded once. The chain recombines TRBV5-6 with TRBJ2-7; 9 positions match TRBD1. Trimming took 2 bases from V and 3 from J; bases not matched to a gene: 9. Germline V gene data show CDR1 as SGHDT and CDR2 as YYEEEE. The CDR3 spans 16 residues. CDR3: CASSLGQGLDFYEQYV. In nucleotides, the CDR3 is TGTGCCAGCAGCTTAGGACAGGGGCTCGATTTCTACGAGCAGTACGTC.

The chain combines TRBV27 with TRBJ2-7; 7 bases match TRBD1. Unmatched junction bases numbered 10, after V lost 8 bases and J lost 3 bases. This CDR3 is 14 amino acids long. Germline values: CDR1 MNHEY, CDR2 SMNVEV (reference sequence). The CDR3 DNA reads as TGTGCCAGCCTGGGGGCAGGGGGTCGCTACGAGCAGTACTTC. This sequence encodes CASLGAGGRYEQYF.

The rearrangement joins TRBV5-1 to TRBJ1-5; 11 bases fit TRBD1. Per germline, CDR1 SGHRS and CDR2 YFSETQ. With 5 bases clipped from V and 10 bases from J, the junction kept 5 bases outside the gene matches. The CDR3 consists of 13 residues. The chain's CDR3 is CASSPGQGDPQHF. CDR3 nucleotide sequence: TGCGCCAGCAGTCCGGGACAGGGGGATCCCCAGCATTTT.

This chain uses TRBV5-1 with TRBJ2-5; D is unclear. From germline, CDR1 is SGHRS and CDR2 YFSETQ. The CDR3 has 13 amino acids. Trimming took 4 bases from V and 4 from J, leaving 11 bases between them. The CDR3 DNA is TGCGCCAGCAGCCCTCTAGTCGGAGAGACCCAGTACTTC. Its protein product is CASSPLVGETQYF.

This chain connects TRBV6-5 to TRBJ2-7; D is possibly TRBD2 (6 bases). The length of the CDR3 is 16 residues. Germline V gene data show CDR1 as MNHEY and CDR2 as SVGAGI. Trimming removed 0 bases from V and 2 bases from J, with 14 bases in between. The CDR3 region is CASSYSRGSAPYEQYV. CDR3 in DNA: TGTGCCAGCAGTTACTCGCGGGGATCCGCTCCCTACGAGCAGTACGTC.

V gene TRBV9 combines with J gene TRBJ2-5, with 8 bases fitting TRBD2. J was trimmed by 4 bases and V by 3 bases; bases with no gene match: 5. CDR3 length: 14 residues. Germline loops: CDR1 SGDLS, CDR2 YYNGEE. CDR3 in DNA: TGTGCCAGCAGCGGGAACGGGAGGGCAGAGACCCAGTACTTC. This translates into CASSGNGRAETQYF.

The V gene is TRBV5-4, the J gene TRBJ1-6; D is uncertain. V was trimmed by 0 bases and J by 5 bases, leaving 12 bases between them. The germline V gene has CDR1 SGHNT and CDR2 YYREEE (reference sequence). The CDR3 extends over 16 amino acids. The CDR3 DNA follows: TGTGCCAGCAGCTTGGCCCCCCCCGCGGATAATTCACCCCTCCACTTT. It translates to CASSLAPPADNSPLHF.

The chain joins TRBV4-3 to TRBJ2-2; D may be TRBD1 (5 bases). Trimming pared 4 bases from V and 5 bases from J, leaving 20 bases between. Germline loops: CDR1 LGHNA, CDR2 YSLEER. This CDR3 has 17 residues. This CDR3 reads CASSLFRQGMGTGELFF. The CDR3, as DNA: TGCGCCAGCAGCCTCTTTAGGCAGGGTATGGGTACCGGGGAGCTGTTTTTT.

Of note for this clone: Other DNA sequences in this sample translate to the same CDR3. The chain uses TRBV19 and TRBJ2-7; 10 bases fit TRBD2. The trim removed 4 bases at V and 2 bases at J, leaving 2 bases unmatched. The CDR3 sequence is 14 residues long. The germline CDR1 and CDR2 sequences are LNHDA and SQIVND (reference sequence). CDR3 DNA sequence: TGTGCCAGTAGTAGAAGCGGGGGGGCCTACGAGCAGTACTTC. Encoded protein: CASSRSGGAYEQYF.

The chain combines TRBV5-1 with TRBJ2-5; TRBD2 matches at 9 bases. The CDR3 length is 17 residues. Losses at the gene ends were 0 bases for V and 2 bases for J; bases not matched to a gene: 8. CDR1 SGHRS and CDR2 YFSETQ come from the germline V gene. CDR3 in amino acids: CASSLGAGGGEQETQYF. The CDR3 DNA follows: TGCGCCAGCAGCTTGGGAGCGGGAGGAGGTGAACAAGAGACCCAGTACTTC.

The chain couples TRBV7-3 to TRBJ1-1; D may be TRBD1 (6 bases). CDR1 SGHTA and CDR2 FQGTGA come from the germline V gene. The length of the CDR3 is 16 residues. The V end lost 1 base, the J end lost 4 bases, and 16 bases lay between the germline ends. CDR3 in DNA: TGTGCCAGCAGCTTAAGCCCCCACAGGGAAAGCACTGAAGCTTTCTTT. This codes for CASSLSPHRESTEAFF.

This clone was seen once. This chain connects TRBV4-3 to TRBJ1-1; D remains ambiguous. This CDR3 spans 15 amino acids. The V end lost 4 bases, the J end lost 4 bases, and 16 bases lay between the germline ends. Germline values: CDR1 LGHNA, CDR2 YSLEER. The CDR3 nucleotides are TGCGCCAGCAGCCGGATACTCGAGCGGGTCACTGAAGCTTTCTTT. This sequence encodes CASSRILERVTEAFF.

The chain recombines TRBV4-3 with TRBJ1-1; no reliable D call. The CDR3 has 14 residues. The V end was cut by 5 bases, the J end by 5 bases, with 15 bases between. Looked up from germline, CDR1 is LGHNA and CDR2 is YSLEER. The CDR3 nucleotides are TGCGCCAGCAGCAAAGGATTGGAGAAAACTGAAGCTTTCTTT. Translated, it gives CASSKGLEKTEAFF.

This chain joins TRBV4-2 and TRBJ2-7, with 11 positions matching TRBD2. The CDR3 sequence is 18 residues long. Germline V gives CDR1 LGHNA, CDR2 YNFKEQ. Trimming at V came to 0 bases and at J to 3 bases, leaving 10 bases not matched to a gene. CDR3 nucleotides: TGTGCCAGCAGCCAAGATCCACTAGCGGGGGAGAGGCGCTACGAGCAGTACTTC. Protein sequence: CASSQDPLAGERRYEQYF.

This clone was seen more than once but under ten times. V usage is TRBV28 and J usage is TRBJ1-5, with 8 bases that match TRBD1. This CDR3 contains 18 residues. V was clipped by 5 bases and J by 4 bases; unmatched bases: 16. The germline V gene has CDR1 MDHEN and CDR2 SYDVKM. CDR3 DNA sequence: TGTGCCAGCAGTCTCCTCGACAGGGGTGCCCCCTTAAATCAGCCCCAGCATTTT. It specifies CASSLLDRGAPLNQPQHF.

The rearrangement links TRBV6-5 to TRBJ1-2; TRBD1 might be the D (5 bases). Trimming pared 1 base from V and 8 bases from J, leaving 11 bases between. Per germline, CDR1 MNHEY and CDR2 SVGAGI. The CDR3 length is 13 residues. CDR3 sequence (DNA): TGTGCCAGCAGTTACTTAGGGGCGGAGGGCTACACCTTC. Encoded protein: CASSYLGAEGYTF.

This clone was found a few times. The chain uses TRBV7-9 and TRBJ2-5, with 14 bases lining up with TRBD2. Trimming took 6 bases from V and 4 from J; bases not matched to a gene: 7. The CDR3 runs 16 residues. Germline values: CDR1 SEHNR, CDR2 FQNEAQ (reference sequence). The DNA for the CDR3 is TGTGCCAGCAGGGCTGGACTAGCGGGGGGTGGAGAGACCCAGTACTTC. It translates to CASRAGLAGGGETQYF.

The chain joins TRBV5-1 to TRBJ1-2, with D maybe TRBD1 (5 bases). V dropped 0 bases and J dropped 0 bases, with 12 bases sitting between them. The CDR3 has 16 residues. CDR1 and CDR2 (germline): SGHRS, YFSETQ. The CDR3 DNA follows: TGCGCCAGCAGCTTGGCCGTGGGGCCGGCTAACTATGGCTACACCTTC. Protein sequence: CASSLAVGPANYGYTF.

The CDR3 DNA sequence: TGCGCCAGCAGCCAAGAGGGTAATGAGGCATTTAATGAAAAACTGTTTTTT. Translation: CASSQEGNEAFNEKLFF. The chain links TRBV4-1 to TRBJ1-4; no clear D. There are 17 residues in the CDR3. The germline V gene encodes CDR1 MGHRA and CDR2 YSYEKL. Trimming stripped 0 bases from V and 4 bases from J, with 15 bases between.

The J gene is TRBJ1-2, the V gene TRBV4-3, with D perhaps matching TRBD1 (6 bases). This CDR3 is 15 amino acids long. Per the germline V gene, CDR1 is LGHNA and CDR2 is YSLEER. Trimming took 6 bases from V and 0 from J, leaving 14 bases between them. CDR3 region: CASSRGGPTNYGYTF. CDR3 coding DNA: TGCGCCAGCAGTCGCGGGGGCCCCACTAACTATGGCTACACCTTC.

The chain joins TRBV5-1 to TRBJ2-3, with 7 bases matching TRBD1. CDR1 SGHRS and CDR2 YFSETQ come from the germline V gene. Trimming removed 7 bases from V and 0 bases from J; junction bases left unmatched: 5. The CDR3 contains 14 residues. The CDR3: CASGTGVSTDTQYF. DNA of the CDR3: TGCGCCAGCGGAACAGGGGTGAGCACAGATACGCAGTATTTT.

The chain carries TRBV29-1 and TRBJ2-1, with TRBD1 matching over 7 bases. V shed 4 bases, J shed 8 bases, and the junction held 5 bases outside the gene matches. The CDR3 runs 12 residues. CDR1 is SQVTM and CDR2 is ANQGSEA in the germline V gene. The CDR3 region is CSVVGRGYEQFF. The CDR3 nucleotides are TGCAGCGTTGTCGGCAGGGGGTATGAGCAGTTCTTC.

The genes are TRBV29-1 and TRBJ1-3, with a tentative D call TRBD1 (6 bases). Germline CDR1 reads SQVTM; CDR2 reads ANQGSEA. This CDR3 spans 13 amino acids. V was shortened by 6 bases and J by 3 bases, with 12 bases between the two germline ends. The CDR3 loop reads CSVTRGGGNTIYF. The CDR3 DNA follows: TGCAGCGTAACGCGAGGGGGTGGAAACACCATATATTTT.

This clone was seen more than once but under ten times. V usage is TRBV27 and J usage is TRBJ2-1; tentative D call: TRBD2 (6 bases). This CDR3 has 15 residues. Looked up from germline, CDR1 is MNHEY and CDR2 is SMNVEV (reference sequence). Trimming pared 2 bases from V and 8 bases from J, leaving 16 bases between. In DNA, the CDR3 is TGTGCCAGCAGTTTAGGCAGCGGGCTACCAGATGAGCAGTTCTTC. Amino acids: CASSLGSGLPDEQFF.

V gene TRBV5-1 combines with J gene TRBJ1-5, with D possibly matching TRBD1 (5 bases). Germline loops: CDR1 SGHRS, CDR2 YFSETQ. V was shortened by 0 bases and J by 7 bases, with 8 bases between the two germline ends. The CDR3 has 13 amino acids. DNA of the CDR3: TGCGCCAGCAGCTTGGGGCAGGGCCAGCCCCAGCATTTT. Amino acid sequence: CASSLGQGQPQHF.

With regard to this clone: This sample also contains other DNA sequences that code for the same CDR3. The rearrangement links TRBV7-3 to TRBJ2-3; unclear D gene. Germline assignment: CDR1 SGHTA and CDR2 FQGTGA. The CDR3 consists of 14 residues. V lost 1 base and J lost 2, with 7 bases in between. DNA of the CDR3: TGTGCCAGCAGCTTAATGGGCGCCACAGATACGCAGTATTTT. This codes for CASSLMGATDTQYF.

The CDR3 bases are TGTGCCAGCAGTTACTCCGGAGGGCCCCAGCATTTT. It specifies CASSYSGGPQHF. V usage is TRBV6-6 and J usage is TRBJ1-5; D is undetermined. This CDR3 region has 12 residues. Trimming took 0 bases from V and 9 from J, leaving 6 bases between them. The germline CDR1 and CDR2 sequences are MNHNY and SVGAGI (reference sequence).

The chain joins TRBV9 to TRBJ1-3; D perhaps matches TRBD1 (5 bases). The V gene's germline CDR1 is SGDLS and CDR2 YYNGEE. V was trimmed by 0 bases and J by 4 bases, leaving 8 bases between them. The CDR3 is made up of 14 amino acids. CDR3: CASSVVDKGNTIYF. CDR3 coding DNA: TGTGCCAGCAGCGTAGTGGACAAAGGAAACACCATATATTTT. Drawing the rest from reference TRBV9 and TRBJ1-3, the complete variable domain is DSGVTQTPKHLITATGQRVTLRCSPRSGDLSVYWYQQSLDQGLQFLIQYYNGEERAKGNILERFSAQQFPDLHSELNLSSLELGDSALYFCASSVVDKGNTIYFGEGSWLTVV.